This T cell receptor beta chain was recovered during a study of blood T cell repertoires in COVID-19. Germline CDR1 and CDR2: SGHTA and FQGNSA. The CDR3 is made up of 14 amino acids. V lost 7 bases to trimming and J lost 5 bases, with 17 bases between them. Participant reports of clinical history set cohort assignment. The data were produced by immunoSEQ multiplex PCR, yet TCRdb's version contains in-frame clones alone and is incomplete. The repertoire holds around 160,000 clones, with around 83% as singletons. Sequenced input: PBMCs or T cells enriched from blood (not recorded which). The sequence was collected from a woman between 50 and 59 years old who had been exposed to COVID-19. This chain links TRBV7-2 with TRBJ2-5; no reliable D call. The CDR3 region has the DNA TGTGCCAGCACCGACGCCCGTTACGGGGAGACCCAGTACTTC. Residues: CASTDARYGETQYF.